The 23 T cell receptor beta chains in this list originate from one sample, sequenced in a study of blood T cell repertoires in COVID-19. Sequencing used immunoSEQ multiplex PCR; TCRdb keeps in-frame clones, though not all of them. This sample yields under 200,000 clones, of which 80% to 90% are seen a single time; more than 5% belongs to the top ten. The sample taken for sequencing was peripheral blood. The receptors derive from a woman aged 45-65 years with COVID-19, enrolled during active disease.

This CDR3 reads CASSIDGGRVNTEAFF. CDR3 DNA: TGTGCCAGTAGTATAGATGGCGGCAGGGTGAACACTGAAGCTTTCTTT. The chain combines TRBV19 with TRBJ1-1, with a possible D match to TRBD1 (5 bases). CDR3 length: 16 amino acids. The germline V gene has CDR1 LNHDA and CDR2 SQIVND (reference sequence). V lost 0 bases and J 0 bases, leaving 11 bases between the germline ends.

This chain connects TRBV12-3 or TRBV12-4 to TRBJ1-2; D gene uncertain. The CDR3 loop spans 13 amino acids. V lost 7 bases, J lost 4 bases, and 13 bases lay in between. The CDR3, as DNA: TGTGCCAGCACGGTCGGCACTAGCTATGGCTACACCTTC. It is translated as CASTVGTSYGYTF.

The chain employs TRBV10-3 and TRBJ2-4; a weak D match, TRBD1 (6 bases). The CDR3 sequence is 12 residues long. Germline CDR1 and CDR2: ENHRY and SYGVKD. Deletions cut 5 bases from V and 6 bases from J, with 8 bases between. The CDR3, as DNA: TGTGCCATCAGTCCGACAGGAAACATTCAGTACTTC. It is translated as CAISPTGNIQYF.

This chain links TRBV6-6 with TRBJ1-5, with 12 bases identical to TRBD1. The ends lost 5 bases at V and 1 base at J; junction bases unmatched: 9. The CDR3 is 18 amino acids. Germline V gene data show CDR1 as MNHNY and CDR2 as SVGAGI (reference sequence). CDR3 DNA sequence: TGTGCCAGCAGTCCAACGGGACAGGGGGCGCGGAGCAATCAGCCCCAGCATTTT. Translated: CASSPTGQGARSNQPQHF.

This chain joins TRBV21-1 and TRBJ2-7; the table calls TRBD2, which could not be checked here. TRBV21-1 is given as a pseudogene. The CDR3 runs to 8 residues. CDR3 sequence reads: CASSKVNF. The CDR3 nucleotides read TGTGCCAGCAGCAAAGTTAACTTC.

This CDR3 is CASSYPASGGYNEQFF. CDR3 coding DNA: TGTGCCAGCAGTTACCCCGCTAGCGGGGGTTACAATGAGCAGTTCTTC. The genes are TRBV6-5 and TRBJ2-1; 10 nucleotides match TRBD2. Losses at the gene ends were 2 bases for V and 4 bases for J; bases not matched to a gene: 5. The CDR3 contains 16 residues. Germline CDR1 reads MNHEY; CDR2 reads SVGAGI.

This clone appeared once. The V call is TRBV18, the J call TRBJ2-2; TRBD1 might be the D (6 bases). CDR1 and CDR2 from the germline V gene are KGHSH and LQKENI. This CDR3 contains 14 residues. Trimming left V 0 bases short and J 6 bases short, with 8 bases between. The DNA for the CDR3 is TGTGCCAGCTCACCACCGAACAGGGCCGGGGAGCTGTTTTTT. Protein product: CASSPPNRAGELFF.

This chain joins TRBV6-5 and TRBJ1-1, with D perhaps TRBD1 (6 bases). Germline CDR1 and CDR2: MNHEY and SVGAGI. The CDR3 runs to 14 residues. Trimming removed 6 bases at V and 4 bases at J, with 15 bases between. In DNA, the CDR3 is TGTGCCAGCAGCCACCATGAACAGGGCACTGAAGCTTTCTTT. Amino acids: CASSHHEQGTEAFF.

The chain couples TRBV5-8 to TRBJ2-5, with D perhaps matching TRBD1 (6 bases). Looked up from germline, CDR1 is SGHTS and CDR2 is YDEGEE. This CDR3 spans 16 amino acids. Trimming stripped 4 bases from V and 2 bases from J, with 18 bases between. CDR3 amino acids: CASSVGSGQLQETQYF. The CDR3 DNA follows: TGTGCCAGCAGCGTGGGGAGCGGACAGCTACAAGAGACCCAGTACTTC.

The CDR3 DNA is TGCGCCAGCAGCCCAATTGATCAGGGGAAGAGTTCACCCCTCCACTTT. This encodes CASSPIDQGKSSPLHF. The chain recombines TRBV4-1 with TRBJ1-6; perhaps TRBD1 as D (6 bases). V gave up 4 bases and J gave up 9 bases, with 19 bases separating them. The CDR3 is made up of 16 amino acids. The germline CDR1 and CDR2 sequences are MGHRA and YSYEKL.

This clone occurred once. The CDR3 DNA is TGTGCCAGCAGTGAAGGGACAGGGGGAGTCACAGATACGCAGTATTTT. Residues: CASSEGTGGVTDTQYF. This rearrangement joins TRBV6-1 to TRBJ2-3; 10 bases are shared with TRBD1. This CDR3 is 16 amino acids long. V lost 1 base to trimming and J lost 2 bases; unmatched junction nucleotides: 3. Germline V lookup: CDR1 MNHNS, CDR2 SASEGT.

V usage is TRBV14 and J usage is TRBJ2-5; no firm D call. This CDR3 has 17 residues. Germline V lookup: CDR1 SGHDN, CDR2 FVKESK. V was pared by 6 bases and J by 4 bases, with 24 bases between. CDR3 coding DNA: TGTGCCAGCAGTCCATCGCCGGAATGGGCCCCCGTAGAGACCCAGTACTTC. Translated: CASSPSPEWAPVETQYF.

This chain uses TRBV11-2 with TRBJ1-2; TRBD1 aligns across 8 bases. Looked up from germline, CDR1 is SGHAT and CDR2 is FQNNGV. The length of the CDR3 is 13 residues. V lost 0 bases to trimming and J lost 8 bases; unmatched junction nucleotides: 2. The CDR3 DNA sequence: TGTGCCAGCAGCTTAGACAGGGGGCACGGCTACACCTTC. Protein product: CASSLDRGHGYTF.

The genes are TRBV5-1 and TRBJ1-4; D remains ambiguous. Trimming pared 0 bases from V and 1 base from J, leaving 7 bases between. The CDR3 covers 15 residues. Germline CDR1 is SGHRS and CDR2 is YFSETQ. This CDR3 reads CASSLARGTNEKLFF. DNA for the CDR3: TGCGCCAGCAGCTTGGCCCGGGGAACTAATGAAAAACTGTTTTTT.

This clone was counted only a few times. The chain uses TRBV5-4 and TRBJ1-3; tentative D call: TRBD1 (5 bases). Between the trimmed V and J ends, which lost 5 bases and 8 bases, there was a span of 8 bases. The CDR3 contains 11 residues. Germline CDR1 is SGHNT and CDR2 is YYREEE (reference sequence). In DNA form, the CDR3 reads TGTGCCAGCAGTCAGGGTGACACCATATATTTT. This gives the protein CASSQGDTIYF.

V usage is TRBV6-5 and J usage is TRBJ1-4; a possible D gene is TRBD1 (5 bases). CDR1 MNHEY and CDR2 SVGAGI come from the germline V gene. Trimming left V 2 bases short and J 3 bases short, with 13 bases between. The CDR3 totals 16 residues. CDR3 nucleotides: TGTGCCAGCAGTTACACCTTAGCAGGGCCTAATGAAAAACTGTTTTTT. This encodes CASSYTLAGPNEKLFF.

The rearrangement uses TRBV2 and TRBJ2-3; 7 bases match TRBD2. The CDR3 length is 15 residues. The J segment lost 1 base and the V segment lost 3 bases, leaving 4 bases of the junction unmatched. Germline lookup yields CDR1 SNHLY and CDR2 FYNNEI. The CDR3 coding sequence is TGTGCCAGCAGTGATGGTGGGGGGGGCACAGATACGCAGTATTTT. Residues: CASSDGGGGTDTQYF.

This chain connects TRBV5-5 to TRBJ2-7, with D unresolved. The length of the CDR3 is 14 residues. V was clipped by 2 bases and J by 2 bases, with 11 bases between them. Germline V gives CDR1 SGHKS, CDR2 YYEKEE (reference sequence). The DNA for the CDR3 is TGTGCCAGCAGCTTCGAGCCCCGGGCCTACGAGCAGTACTTC. Amino acids: CASSFEPRAYEQYF.

The chain combines TRBV18 with TRBJ1-2, with 9 bases lining up with TRBD1. The trim removed 3 bases at V and 4 bases at J, leaving 9 bases unmatched. The CDR3 loop spans 16 amino acids. Germline loops: CDR1 KGHSH, CDR2 LQKENI. CDR3 in DNA: TGTGCCAGCTCACCGGGGACAGGGCGAAACCTCTATGGCTACACCTTC. This gives the protein CASSPGTGRNLYGYTF.

The chain links TRBV10-1 to TRBJ2-3, with TRBD2 identical over 9 bases. V shed 2 bases, J shed 0 bases, and the junction held 6 bases outside the gene matches. Germline CDR1 WNHNN, CDR2 SYGVQD (reference sequence). The CDR3 runs 17 residues. The CDR3 loop reads CASSEAISGGSTDTQYF. The CDR3 DNA is TGCGCCAGCAGTGAGGCTATAAGCGGGGGGAGCACAGATACGCAGTATTTT.

This clone has just a few counts. This sequence joins TRBV14 and TRBJ1-5, with D unresolved. The CDR3 sequence is 13 residues long. V lost 2 bases and J 2 bases, leaving 4 bases between the germline ends. The germline V gene encodes CDR1 SGHDN and CDR2 FVKESK. CDR3 coding DNA: TGTGCCAGCAGCCAACAGGGCAATCAGCCCCAGCATTTT. This encodes CASSQQGNQPQHF.

This clone appeared a single time. The chain carries TRBV6-6 and TRBJ2-3; 8 bases agree with TRBD1. This CDR3 spans 16 amino acids. Trimming cost V 5 bases and J 0 bases; bases outside gene matches: 7. Germline assignment: CDR1 MNHNY and CDR2 SVGAGI (reference sequence). CDR3 in DNA: TGTGCCAGCAGTCGTCGACAGGGGACGAGCACAGATACGCAGTATTTT. This encodes CASSRRQGTSTDTQYF.

The V gene is TRBV7-2, the J gene TRBJ2-5; 9 bases are shared with TRBD2. Germline V gives CDR1 SGHTA, CDR2 FQGNSA. Trimming took 5 bases from V and 2 from J; bases not matched to a gene: 6. The CDR3 length is 15 residues. The CDR3: CASSQAGGTQETQYF. CDR3 in DNA: TGTGCCAGCAGCCAAGCGGGGGGAACTCAAGAGACCCAGTACTTC. Variable domain in full (rest from reference TRBV7-2 and TRBJ2-5): GAGVSQSPSNKVTEKGKDVELRCDPISGHTALYWYRQSLGQGLEFLIYFQGNSAPDKSGLPSDRFSAERTGGSVSTLTIQRTQQEDSAVYLCASSQAGGTQETQYFGPGTRLLVL.